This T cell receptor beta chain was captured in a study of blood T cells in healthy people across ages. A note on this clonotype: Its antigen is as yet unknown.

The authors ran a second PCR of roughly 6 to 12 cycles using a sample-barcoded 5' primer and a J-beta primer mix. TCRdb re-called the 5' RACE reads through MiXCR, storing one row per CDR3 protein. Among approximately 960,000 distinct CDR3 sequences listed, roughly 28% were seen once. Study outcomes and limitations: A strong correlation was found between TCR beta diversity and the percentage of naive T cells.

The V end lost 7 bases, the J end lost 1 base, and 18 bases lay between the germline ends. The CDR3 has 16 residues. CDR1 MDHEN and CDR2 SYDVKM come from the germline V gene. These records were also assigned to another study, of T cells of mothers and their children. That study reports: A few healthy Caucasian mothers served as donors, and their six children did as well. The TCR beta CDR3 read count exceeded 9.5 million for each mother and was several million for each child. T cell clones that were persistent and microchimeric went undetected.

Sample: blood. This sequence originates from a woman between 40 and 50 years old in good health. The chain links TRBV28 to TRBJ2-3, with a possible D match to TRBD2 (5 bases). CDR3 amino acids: CASIPRQRAGTDTQYF. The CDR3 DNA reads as TGTGCCAGCATCCCCCGGCAGAGGGCGGGCACAGATACGCAGTATTTT.